These T cell receptor beta chains were read from a single sample in a study of cytomegalovirus exposure and HLA in healthy donors. Here immunoSEQ multiplex PCR was the method, and the copy in TCRdb shows in-frame clones only, minus some. The sample holds 150,000 or so clones, 9.7% seen once. Sequencing used PBMCs. These receptors were taken from a man between 50 and 59 years old in good health and CMV-seronegative. Each CDR3 is given with its conserved first and last residue. D genes are given only for firm matches. Size is stated for part of the rows, as once, few or many counts, or as a class when the clone is expanded.

abundance: NA; v_gene: TRBV5-4; d_gene: TRBD1; j_gene: TRBJ2-3; CDR3aa: CASSTGTAADTQYF; CDR3nt: TGTGCCAGCTCAACCGGGACAGCAGCAGATACGCAGTATTTT
abundance: few; v_gene: TRBV6-1; d_gene: NA; j_gene: TRBJ2-3; CDR3aa: CASSERGDTQYF; CDR3nt: TGTGCCAGCAGCGAACGGGGGGATACGCAGTATTTT
abundance: few; v_gene: TRBV5-4; d_gene: TRBD1; j_gene: TRBJ1-1; CDR3aa: CASSLNRGDTEAFF; CDR3nt: TGTGCCAGCAGCTTAAACAGGGGGGACACTGAAGCTTTCTTT
abundance: few; v_gene: TRBV27; d_gene: NA; j_gene: TRBJ2-5; CDR3aa: CASRTEAVRETQYF; CDR3nt: TGTGCCAGCCGAACCGAGGCTGTTCGAGAGACCCAGTACTTC
abundance: NA; v_gene: TRBV27; d_gene: TRBD1; j_gene: TRBJ1-2; CDR3aa: CASSLLGQGPNYGYTF; CDR3nt: TGTGCCAGCAGTTTATTGGGACAGGGGCCTAACTATGGCTACACCTTC
abundance: few; v_gene: TRBV2; d_gene: TRBD2; j_gene: TRBJ2-3; CDR3aa: CASSERGTTGDTQYF; CDR3nt: TGTGCCAGCAGTGAACGGGGGACTACCGGGGATACGCAGTATTTT
abundance: few; v_gene: TRBV5-1; d_gene: TRBD2; j_gene: TRBJ2-1; CDR3aa: CASSLWSGGHNEQFF; CDR3nt: TGCGCCAGCAGCTTGTGGTCGGGAGGGCACAATGAGCAGTTCTTC
abundance: NA; v_gene: TRBV5-1; d_gene: TRBD1; j_gene: TRBJ2-1; CDR3aa: CASSLSGQGDYNEQFF; CDR3nt: TGCGCCAGCAGCTTGTCGGGACAGGGGGACTACAATGAGCAGTTCTTC
abundance: NA; v_gene: TRBV10-3; d_gene: TRBD1; j_gene: TRBJ2-7; CDR3aa: CAISGTGKNEQYF; CDR3nt: TGTGCCATCAGCGGGACAGGGAAAAACGAGCAGTACTTC
abundance: few; v_gene: TRBV10-3; d_gene: TRBD2; j_gene: TRBJ2-5; CDR3aa: CAIRWTSGRVSRETQYF; CDR3nt: TGTGCCATCAGGTGGACTAGCGGGAGGGTTTCGAGGGAGACCCAGTACTTC
abundance: few; v_gene: TRBV14; d_gene: TRBD2; j_gene: TRBJ2-5; CDR3aa: CASSPRLAPETQYF; CDR3nt: TGTGCCAGCAGCCCTCGACTAGCGCCAGAGACCCAGTACTTC
abundance: NA; v_gene: TRBV28; d_gene: TRBD1; j_gene: TRBJ2-7; CDR3aa: CASSRFAGTVSYEQYF; CDR3nt: TGTGCCAGCAGTCGGTTCGCCGGGACAGTATCCTACGAGCAGTACTTC
abundance: NA; v_gene: TRBV6-1; d_gene: NA; j_gene: TRBJ1-2; CDR3aa: CASSQTSGVQYTF; CDR3nt: TGTGCCAGCAGTCAAACCTCGGGAGTACAATACACCTTC
abundance: NA; v_gene: TRBV6-4; d_gene: TRBD1; j_gene: TRBJ1-2; CDR3aa: CASSEGTGGYGYTF; CDR3nt: TGTGCCAGCAGTGAAGGAACAGGGGGGTATGGCTACACCTTC
abundance: many; v_gene: TRBV15; d_gene: TRBD1; j_gene: TRBJ2-1; CDR3aa: CATSREGGTGPSNEQFF; CDR3nt: TGTGCCACCAGCAGAGAAGGAGGGACAGGTCCTTCCAATGAGCAGTTCTTC
abundance: few; v_gene: TRBV6-5; d_gene: NA; j_gene: TRBJ2-1; CDR3aa: CASSYHTGLNNEQFF; CDR3nt: TGTGCCAGCAGTTACCATACTGGACTGAACAATGAGCAGTTCTTC
abundance: NA; v_gene: TRBV4-2; d_gene: NA; j_gene: TRBJ2-7; CDR3aa: CASSQGFPNGYEQYF; CDR3nt: TGTGCCAGCAGCCAAGGTTTCCCTAACGGGTACGAGCAGTACTTC
abundance: few; v_gene: TRBV11-2; d_gene: TRBD1; j_gene: TRBJ2-5; CDR3aa: CASSLDRGTGAGETQYF; CDR3nt: TGTGCCAGCAGCTTAGATAGGGGGACAGGGGCCGGGGAGACCCAGTACTTC
abundance: NA; v_gene: TRBV29-1; d_gene: NA; j_gene: TRBJ1-2; CDR3aa: CSLPGGTGGYTF; CDR3nt: TGCAGCCTCCCCGGGGGGACTGGTGGCTACACCTTC
abundance: few; v_gene: TRBV6-5; d_gene: TRBD1; j_gene: TRBJ1-1; CDR3aa: CASRDRDTEAFF; CDR3nt: TGTGCCAGCAGGGACAGGGATACTGAAGCTTTCTTT
abundance: few; v_gene: TRBV7-3; d_gene: NA; j_gene: TRBJ2-1; CDR3aa: CASSSRPGADEQFF; CDR3nt: TGTGCCAGCAGCTCCCGACCCGGTGCGGATGAGCAGTTCTTC
abundance: once; v_gene: TRBV6-5; d_gene: TRBD2; j_gene: TRBJ2-2; CDR3aa: CASSSSGMGSGELFF; CDR3nt: TGTGCCAGCAGTTCTAGCGGGATGGGGTCCGGGGAGCTGTTTTTT
abundance: few; v_gene: TRBV5-1; d_gene: TRBD2; j_gene: TRBJ2-1; CDR3aa: CASSFVAGGPRIDNEQFF; CDR3nt: TGCGCCAGCAGCTTTGTAGCGGGGGGGCCGAGAATCGACAATGAGCAGTTCTTC
abundance: few; v_gene: TRBV6-4; d_gene: NA; j_gene: TRBJ2-2; CDR3aa: CASSVEPGANTGELFF; CDR3nt: TGTGCCAGCAGTGTCGAACCAGGGGCCAACACCGGGGAGCTGTTTTTT
abundance: NA; v_gene: TRBV2; d_gene: NA; j_gene: TRBJ2-3; CDR3aa: CASSEGLATDTQYF; CDR3nt: TGTGCCAGCAGTGAGGGCCTTGCAACAGATACGCAGTATTTT
abundance: NA; v_gene: TRBV6-1; d_gene: TRBD2; j_gene: TRBJ2-1; CDR3aa: CASREEREGPRNEQFF; CDR3nt: TGTGCCAGCAGAGAAGAGCGGGAGGGCCCACGCAATGAGCAGTTCTTC
abundance: few; v_gene: TRBV5-4; d_gene: NA; j_gene: TRBJ1-1; CDR3aa: CASSLEAGRNTEAFF; CDR3nt: TGTGCCAGCAGCTTGGAGGCAGGGCGGAACACTGAAGCTTTCTTT